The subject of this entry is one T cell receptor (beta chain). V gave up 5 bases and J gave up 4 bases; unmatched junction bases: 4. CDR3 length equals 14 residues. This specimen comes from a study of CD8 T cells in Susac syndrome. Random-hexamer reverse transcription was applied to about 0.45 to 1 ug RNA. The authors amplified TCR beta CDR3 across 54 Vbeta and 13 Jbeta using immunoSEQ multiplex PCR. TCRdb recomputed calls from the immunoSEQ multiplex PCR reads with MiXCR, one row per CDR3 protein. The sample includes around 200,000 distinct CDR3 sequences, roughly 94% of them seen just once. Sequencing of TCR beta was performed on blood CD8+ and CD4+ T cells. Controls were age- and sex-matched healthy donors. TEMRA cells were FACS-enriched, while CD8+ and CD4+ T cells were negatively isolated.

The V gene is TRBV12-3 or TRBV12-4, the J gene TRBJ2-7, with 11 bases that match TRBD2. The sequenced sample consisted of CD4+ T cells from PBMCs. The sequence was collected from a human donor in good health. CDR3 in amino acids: CASSRLAGTYEQYF. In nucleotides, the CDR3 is TGTGCCAGCAGTAGACTAGCGGGGACGTACGAGCAGTACTTC.